The 20 T cell receptor beta chains below all came from one sample that was sequenced in a study of T-cell memory formation after mild COVID-19. Using its own MiXCR run on the 5' RACE reads, TCRdb lists one record per CDR3 protein. The data hold tens of thousands of distinct CDR3 sequences, with 10% to 15% observed a single time. The source material was PBMCs or a T cell subset sorted from them (not recorded which). The origin of the receptors is an adult woman who had mild COVID-19 (a few samples of this study predate the infection). Cell type and time point are not known.

The V gene is TRBV27, the J gene TRBJ2-7; TRBD2 agrees at 12 bases. The germline V gene encodes CDR1 MNHEY and CDR2 SMNVEV (reference sequence). The CDR3 has 14 amino acids. Trimming cost V 5 bases and J 4 bases; bases outside gene matches: 3. CDR3 sequence (DNA): TGTGCCAGCAGTATGACTAGCGGGAGATACGAGCAGTACTTC. Residues: CASSMTSGRYEQYF.

The chain is built from TRBV20-1 and TRBJ2-7, with D tentatively TRBD2 (5 bases). This CDR3 has 12 amino acids. Germline CDR1 and CDR2: DFQATT and SNEGSKA (reference sequence). With 3 bases removed from V and 0 bases from J, the gap between germline ends came to 6 bases. The CDR3 protein is CSASGDSYEQYF. Here the CDR3 DNA reads TGCAGTGCTAGCGGGGACTCCTACGAGCAGTACTTC.

V usage is TRBV12-3 or TRBV12-4 and J usage is TRBJ2-1; D perhaps matches TRBD1 (5 bases). This CDR3 is 14 amino acids long. The V gene lost 2 bases and the J gene lost 3 bases, with 8 bases spanning the gap. CDR3 residues: CASSLRQNYNEQFF. CDR3 nucleotides: TGTGCCAGCAGTTTAAGACAGAACTACAATGAGCAGTTCTTC.

This clonotype was picked up a small number of times. V and J are TRBV27 and TRBJ1-1; D is ambiguous. V lost 3 bases to trimming and J lost 5 bases, with 16 bases between them. The germline V gene has CDR1 MNHEY and CDR2 SMNVEV (reference sequence). The CDR3 sequence is 15 residues long. This chain's CDR3 is CASSFGPGAGTEAFF. In nucleotides, the CDR3 is TGTGCCAGCAGTTTTGGCCCGGGAGCGGGAACTGAAGCTTTCTTT.

This clonotype has just a few counts. The CDR3 spells CASDDERRVQFF. CDR3 sequence (DNA): TGTGCCAGCGACGACGAGAGGAGGGTGCAGTTCTTC. This chain joins TRBV19 and TRBJ2-1; maybe TRBD2 (6 bases). CDR1 and CDR2 from the germline V gene are LNHDA and SQIVND (reference sequence). The CDR3 runs to 12 residues. Trimming shortened V by 9 bases and J by 12 bases, and 18 bases separated the two germline ends. The whole variable domain, remainder taken from reference TRBV19 and TRBJ2-1, is DGGITQSPKYLFRKEGQNVTLSCEQNLNHDAMYWYRQDPGQGLRLIYYSQIVNDFQKGDIAEGYSVSREKKESFPLTVTSAQKNPTAFYLCASDDERRVQFFGPGTRLTVL.

There are many counts of this clonotype. The V call is TRBV12-3 or TRBV12-4, the J call TRBJ2-3, with TRBD2 as a possible D gene (6 bases). V lost 7 bases, J lost 4 bases, and 18 bases lay in between. This CDR3 has 15 residues. CDR3 residues: CASTPGVGSADTQYF. As DNA, the CDR3 is TGTGCCAGCACCCCGGGGGTTGGCTCCGCAGATACGCAGTATTTT.

The chain employs TRBV7-3 and TRBJ2-1, with 9 bases matching TRBD2. Germline V lookup: CDR1 SGHTA, CDR2 FQGTGA. The trim removed 2 bases at V and 4 bases at J, leaving 3 bases unmatched. The CDR3 covers 15 residues. CDR3: CASSLRLAGYNEQFF. The CDR3, as DNA: TGTGCCAGCAGCTTACGGCTAGCGGGATACAATGAGCAGTTCTTC.

The V gene is TRBV12-3 or TRBV12-4, the J gene TRBJ1-5; D call uncertain. CDR3 length equals 15 residues. Between the trimmed V and J ends, which lost 1 base and 9 bases, there was a span of 16 bases. CDR3 region: CASSLESGEPRPQHF. CDR3 bases: TGTGCCAGCAGTTTAGAGAGCGGGGAACCGCGGCCCCAGCATTTT.

The chain couples TRBV6-2 or TRBV6-3 to TRBJ2-1, with D perhaps assigned TRBD1 or TRBD2 (5 bases each). Germline V gene sequence: CDR1 MNHEY, CDR2 SVGEGT. Trimming stripped 1 base from V and 10 bases from J, with 11 bases between. This CDR3 region has 13 residues. CDR3: CASSYWGSTEQFF. The CDR3 DNA reads TGTGCCAGCAGTTACTGGGGGAGTACCGAGCAGTTCTTC.

The sample holds a few counts of this clonotype. The chain couples TRBV4-1 to TRBJ2-3; 8 bases line up with TRBD1. Per germline, CDR1 MGHRA and CDR2 YSYEKL. The CDR3 is 15 residues long. The trim removed 4 bases at V and 3 bases at J, leaving 6 bases unmatched. The CDR3 DNA sequence: TGCGCCAGCAGCCCCGACAGGGGCCATACAGATACGCAGTATTTT. This translates into CASSPDRGHTDTQYF.

The chain has TRBV11-2 and TRBJ2-1; tentatively, D is TRBD1 or TRBD2 (5 bases each). Trimming removed 5 bases from V and 9 bases from J, with 23 bases in between. CDR1 and CDR2 (germline): SGHAT, FQNNGV. This CDR3 contains 16 residues. The CDR3 DNA reads as TGTGCCAGCAGCCCTCCCGGGCCCCAAACTAGGGGTGAGCAGTTCTTC. This translates into CASSPPGPQTRGEQFF.

This clonotype was seen a few times. V usage is TRBV19 and J usage is TRBJ2-6; the D is unclear. V lost 6 bases and J 1 base, leaving 16 bases between the germline ends. Germline loops: CDR1 LNHDA, CDR2 SQIVND (reference sequence). The CDR3 covers 17 residues. CDR3 bases: TGTGCCAGTAGCCTCTGGGTTTTTGGGTCTGGGGCCAACGTCCTGACTTTC. Protein: CASSLWVFGSGANVLTF.

The rearrangement joins TRBV15 to TRBJ2-1, with D possibly being TRBD1 or TRBD2 (6 bases each). Deletions cut 6 bases from V and 5 bases from J, with 20 bases between. Per the germline V gene, CDR1 is LNHNV and CDR2 is YYDKDF (reference sequence). The CDR3 has 16 amino acids. This CDR3 is CATRGGFPAVHNEQFF. The CDR3, as DNA: TGTGCCACCAGAGGGGGGTTTCCCGCGGTCCACAATGAGCAGTTCTTC.

The genes are TRBV7-6 and TRBJ2-3, with 13 bases lining up with TRBD2. V dropped 5 bases and J dropped 7; count of bases not matched to a gene: 12. CDR3 length equals 17 residues. Per germline, CDR1 SGHVS and CDR2 FNYEAQ. CDR3 amino acids: CASSNVLGTSGEHTQYF. The CDR3 region has the DNA TGTGCCAGCAGCAACGTGCTCGGGACTAGCGGGGAACATACGCAGTATTTT.

This chain uses TRBV7-9 with TRBJ2-1, with TRBD1 matching 7 bases. Per the germline V gene, CDR1 is SEHNR and CDR2 is FQNEAQ (reference sequence). With V trimmed by 4 bases and J by 3 bases, 9 bases remained unmatched. The CDR3 has 16 amino acids. The DNA of the CDR3 is TGTGCCAGCAGCTCTCTATCCCGGGACAGCTACAATGAGCAGTTCTTC. Translation: CASSSLSRDSYNEQFF.

This clonotype was counted only a few times. This chain connects TRBV11-2 to TRBJ2-3; TRBD2 matches at 14 bases. The CDR3 runs to 19 residues. V lost 0 bases and J lost 1; bases outside the gene matches: 6. Germline lookup yields CDR1 SGHAT and CDR2 FQNNGV. Here the CDR3 DNA reads TGTGCCAGCAGCTTAGACGGACTAGCGGGAGGAGAGGGCACAGATACGCAGTATTTT. Translating it yields CASSLDGLAGGEGTDTQYF.

This clonotype was seen only a few times. The genes are TRBV11-2 and TRBJ2-1; TRBD2 matches 7 bases. CDR3 length equals 16 residues. CDR1 SGHAT and CDR2 FQNNGV come from the germline V gene. V dropped 5 bases and J dropped 12; count of bases not matched to a gene: 19. Here the CDR3 reads CASSKEEGEGRPRQFF. In DNA, the CDR3 is TGTGCCAGCAGCAAAGAGGAAGGGGAGGGACGGCCTCGGCAGTTCTTC.

V is TRBV6-6 and J is TRBJ2-7, with 10 bases fitting TRBD1. The CDR3 is made up of 14 amino acids. The trim removed 6 bases at V and 4 bases at J, leaving 6 bases unmatched. The germline V gene encodes CDR1 MNHNY and CDR2 SVGAGI (reference sequence). For the CDR3, the DNA is TGTGCCAGCAGACCGGGACAGGGGAGTTACGAGCAGTACTTC. Translated, it gives CASRPGQGSYEQYF.

V gene TRBV6-2 or TRBV6-3 combines with J gene TRBJ2-1; D perhaps matches TRBD2 (6 bases). The CDR3 runs to 18 residues. Per germline, CDR1 MNHEY and CDR2 SVGEGT. The germline V and J ends were trimmed by 0 bases and 0 bases, with 15 bases remaining between them. This CDR3 reads CASSYSSGTYSSYNEQFF. CDR3 DNA: TGTGCCAGCAGTTACTCTTCCGGGACTTACAGCTCCTACAATGAGCAGTTCTTC.

V and J are TRBV6-5 and TRBJ1-1; unclear D gene. This CDR3 spans 16 amino acids. Between the trimmed V and J ends, which lost 2 bases and 0 bases, there was a span of 13 bases. Germline-derived CDR1 and CDR2 are MNHEY and SVGAGI. The CDR3 region has the DNA TGTGCCAGCAGTTACGGAGACGGAACCATGAACACTGAAGCTTTCTTT. Translation gives CASSYGDGTMNTEAFF.